This T cell receptor (beta chain) was documented in a study of T-cell reconstitution after alpha-beta-depleted transplantation in children. Construction of the TCRbeta library involved unique molecular identifiers. TCRdb re-called the PCR reads through MiXCR, storing one row per CDR3 protein. This sample carries about 98,000 distinct CDR3 sequences, 5% to 6% of them seen once, and the ten largest clones take about 6%. Germline CDR1 is SGHRS and CDR2 is YFSETQ. V was clipped by 0 bases and J by 2 bases, with 8 bases between them. There are 14 residues in the CDR3. This clonotype has just a few counts. Its antigen is currently unknown. General study points: Elevated TCRbeta diversity at day 60 was traced, in some patients, to surviving recipient T cells and thymic progenitors. The study reportedly traced alpha-beta T cells about two months after transplant to several hundred expanded graft clones. Fresh T-cell production supplied most of the T-cell counts and diversity seen one year after transplant.

V and J are TRBV5-1 and TRBJ1-1; D uncertain. The sample here was PBMCs, mostly from graft donor cells, taken 60 days after TCRalphabeta/CD19-depleted stem cell transplant. The clonotype comes from a female patient aged 2 to 10 who had a stem cell transplant for Fanconi anemia, so the T cells may come from the graft donor. The CDR3: CASSLGVPNTEAFF. For the CDR3, the DNA is TGCGCCAGCAGCTTGGGGGTTCCTAACACTGAAGCTTTCTTT.